The clone carrying this T cell receptor (beta chain) appeared a few times. The data stem from a study of blood T cells in healthy people across ages. Next came a second PCR, run for about 6 to 12 cycles, which used a sample-barcoded 5' primer along with a J-beta primer mix. Unique molecular identifiers of 12 random nucleotides labeled each cDNA. A single record per CDR3 protein comes from TCRdb applying MiXCR to the 5' RACE reads. The profile covers under 850,000 distinct CDR3 sequences, with under 40% appearing a single time and 10% to 15% taken by the ten largest. CDR1 MDHEN and CDR2 SYDVKM come from the germline V gene. V lost 5 bases to trimming and J lost 5 bases; unmatched junction nucleotides: 12. The CDR3 totals 16 residues. Donors were healthy Caucasian individuals from Russia aged roughly 6 to 95.

Source material: blood. The V and J genes are TRBV28 and TRBJ2-1; the match to TRBD2 covers 7 bases. The sequence was collected from a man between 18 and 35 years old in good health. In nucleotides, the CDR3 is TGTGCCAGCAGTCCCGGACTAGTCGGGTATAACAATGAGCAGTTCTTC. Translating it yields CASSPGLVGYNNEQFF.